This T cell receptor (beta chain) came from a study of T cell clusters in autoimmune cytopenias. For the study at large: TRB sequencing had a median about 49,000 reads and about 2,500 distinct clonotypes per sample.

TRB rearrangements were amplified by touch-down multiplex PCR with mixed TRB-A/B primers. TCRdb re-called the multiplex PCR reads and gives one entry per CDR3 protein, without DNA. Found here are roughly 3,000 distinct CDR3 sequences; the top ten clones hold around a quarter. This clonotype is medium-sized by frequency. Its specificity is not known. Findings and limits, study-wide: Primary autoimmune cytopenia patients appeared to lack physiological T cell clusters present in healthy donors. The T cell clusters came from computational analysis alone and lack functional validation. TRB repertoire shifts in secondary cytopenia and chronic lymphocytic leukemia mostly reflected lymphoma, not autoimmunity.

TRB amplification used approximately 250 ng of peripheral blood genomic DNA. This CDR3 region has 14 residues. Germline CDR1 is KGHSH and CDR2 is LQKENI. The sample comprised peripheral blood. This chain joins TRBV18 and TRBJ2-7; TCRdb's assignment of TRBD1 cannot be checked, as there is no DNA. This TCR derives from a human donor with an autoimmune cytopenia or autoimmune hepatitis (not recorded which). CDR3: CASSPPTGYHEQYF.